A single sample gave rise to the 14 T cell receptor beta chains below, sequenced in a study of beta chain features in type 1 diabetes. Expressed TCRB transcripts were sequenced because the entire RNA isolate underwent reverse transcription. Sequenced by immunoSEQ multiplex PCR; TCRdb stores in-frame clones only, minus some. In the table there are 600,000 to 650,000 clones, 15% to 17% of which are singletons. Material: naive CD4+ T cells from blood. The origin of the receptors is a man between 18 and 35 years old in good health.

In this sample, this clone turned up once. V and J are TRBV4-3 and TRBJ2-7; 8 nucleotides agree with TRBD1. Germline CDR1 is LGHNA and CDR2 is YSLEER. Trimming took 2 bases from V and 3 from J; bases not matched to a gene: 3. The CDR3 sequence is 14 residues long. CDR3 in amino acids: CASSQLDRVYEQYF. The CDR3 coding sequence is TGCGCCAGCAGCCAACTGGACAGGGTCTACGAGCAGTACTTC.

The rearrangement links TRBV4-3 to TRBJ2-7, with 7 bases aligning to TRBD1. Looked up from germline, CDR1 is LGHNA and CDR2 is YSLEER. The CDR3 is 13 residues long. Losses at the gene ends were 3 bases for V and 6 bases for J; bases not matched to a gene: 5. CDR3 coding DNA: TGCGCCAGCAGCCATCGGGACAGCTCCGAGCAGTACTTC. It yields the protein CASSHRDSSEQYF.

This rearrangement joins TRBV10-2 to TRBJ2-3; D possibly corresponds to TRBD1 (6 bases). The length of the CDR3 is 14 residues. The germline V and J ends were trimmed by 3 bases and 4 bases, with 11 bases remaining between them. Germline CDR1 is WSHSY and CDR2 is SAAADI. The CDR3 coding sequence is TGCGCCAGCAGTGACACCAGGGGCGCAGATACGCAGTATTTT. This gives the protein CASSDTRGADTQYF.

The V gene is TRBV7-9, the J gene TRBJ2-1, with 7 bases lining up with TRBD1. With V trimmed by 2 bases and J by 9 bases, 16 bases remained unmatched. The CDR3 covers 17 residues. Germline V gene lookup returns CDR1 SEHNR and CDR2 FQNEAQ (reference sequence). The CDR3 loop reads CASSLWHADRNRAEQFF. DNA of the CDR3: TGTGCCAGCAGCTTATGGCACGCGGACAGGAATAGGGCTGAGCAGTTCTTC.

This clone was picked up a small number of times. The chain recombines TRBV5-1 with TRBJ2-7; 9 positions match TRBD2. J was trimmed by 6 bases and V by 4 bases; bases with no gene match: 11. The CDR3 consists of 15 residues. Germline values: CDR1 SGHRS, CDR2 YFSETQ. DNA for the CDR3: TGCGCCAGCAGCAAGAAGCTAGCGGGAAGTCGCGAGCAGTACTTC. This encodes CASSKKLAGSREQYF.

This clone was seen a handful of times. The CDR3 protein is CAWSNGQRQTYNSPLHF. The CDR3 nucleotides read TGTGCCTGGAGTAATGGACAGCGGCAGACATATAATTCACCCCTCCACTTT. The J gene is TRBJ1-6, the V gene TRBV30, with D possibly TRBD1 on 6 matching bases. CDR3 length: 17 residues. V lost 2 bases and J 4 bases, leaving 18 bases between the germline ends. Germline V gene lookup returns CDR1 GTSNPN and CDR2 SVGIG (reference sequence).

The sample holds a few counts of this clone. The chain couples TRBV20-1 to TRBJ2-3; no definite D call. The germline V and J ends were trimmed by 6 bases and 6 bases, with 10 bases remaining between them. The germline gives CDR1 DFQATT, CDR2 SNEGSKA (reference sequence). The CDR3 sequence is 11 residues long. CDR3 DNA: TGCAGTGCAAATATTGGGGATACGCAGTATTTT. Its translation is CSANIGDTQYF.

Concerning this clone: Within the sample, other DNA sequences also encode this same CDR3. J is TRBJ1-2 and V is TRBV5-1; TRBD1 aligns across 7 bases. Looked up from germline, CDR1 is SGHRS and CDR2 is YFSETQ. The V and J ends lost 4 bases and 3 bases, in that order; junction bases with no gene match: 3. This CDR3 comprises 13 residues. Written as DNA, the CDR3 is TGCGCCAGCAGCCAAACAGGGGACTATGGCTACACCTTC. It specifies CASSQTGDYGYTF.

This clone occurred a few times. V usage is TRBV19 and J usage is TRBJ1-1; D is perhaps TRBD1 (5 bases). This CDR3 contains 15 residues. The ends were cut back, 7 bases at V and 1 base at J, with 16 bases in the middle. Looked up from germline, CDR1 is LNHDA and CDR2 is SQIVND (reference sequence). CDR3 loop: CASKLGALRNTEAFF. The DNA of the CDR3 is TGTGCCAGTAAATTAGGGGCGCTTCGGAACACTGAAGCTTTCTTT.

This clone showed up just a few times. This chain joins TRBV11-3 and TRBJ2-5; 12 positions agree with TRBD2. The V gene end was trimmed by 1 base and the J gene end by 4 bases; junction bases not matched to a gene: 4. The V gene's germline CDR1 is SGHNT and CDR2 YENEEA. The CDR3 sequence is 16 residues long. As DNA, the CDR3 is TGTGCCAGCAGCTTAGCCCCGACTAGCGGGAGAGAGACCCAGTACTTC. Amino acids: CASSLAPTSGRETQYF.

In its sample, this clone was seen a few times. The CDR3 DNA is TGTGCCAGCTCACCACGGGACCTTTCAGGGGGCTACACCTTC. As protein: CASSPRDLSGGYTF. The chain employs TRBV18 and TRBJ1-2; TRBD1 might be the D (5 bases). The CDR3 consists of 14 residues. Trimming removed 1 base from V and 8 bases from J, with 14 bases in between. The germline CDR1 and CDR2 sequences are KGHSH and LQKENI.

There are a few counts of this clone. The chain carries TRBV28 and TRBJ2-2; TRBD1 is a possible D gene (5 bases). Germline values: CDR1 MDHEN, CDR2 SYDVKM. The CDR3 totals 13 residues. V lost 7 bases to trimming and J lost 2 bases, with 8 bases between them. CDR3 amino acids: CASTRVNTGELFF. The CDR3 DNA sequence: TGTGCCAGCACCAGGGTTAACACCGGGGAGCTGTTTTTT.

V is TRBV7-2 and J is TRBJ2-1, with D perhaps TRBD2 (6 bases). The CDR3 covers 16 residues. V lost 7 bases to trimming and J lost 3 bases, with 19 bases between them. Germline V gene data show CDR1 as SGHTA and CDR2 as FQGNSA. As DNA, the CDR3 is TGTGCCAGCACCCTCAGAGAGACTAGGGGCTACAATGAGCAGTTCTTC. Amino acid sequence: CASTLRETRGYNEQFF. Using reference TRBV7-2 and TRBJ2-1 for the parts outside the CDR3, the full variable domain is GAGVSQSPSNKVTEKGKDVELRCDPISGHTALYWYRQSLGQGLEFLIYFQGNSAPDKSGLPSDRFSAERTGGSVSTLTIQRTQQEDSAVYLCASTLRETRGYNEQFFGPGTRLTVL.

V and J are TRBV27 and TRBJ2-7, with 11 bases lining up with TRBD1. Germline V gene sequence: CDR1 MNHEY, CDR2 SMNVEV (reference sequence). This CDR3 region has 15 residues. The V gene end was trimmed by 5 bases and the J gene end by 6 bases; junction bases not matched to a gene: 9. The CDR3 sequence is CASSRRGQGAGEQYF. In nucleotides, the CDR3 is TGTGCCAGCAGTCGGAGAGGACAGGGGGCAGGCGAGCAGTACTTC.